The T cell receptor beta chain described here comes from a study of blood T cell repertoires in COVID-19. Background on the study: Whether acute or convalescent, the COVID-19 samples came from the United States, Italy and Spain. PBMCs, B-cell-depleted T cells, or T cells were the source of the cDNA or gDNA that made up the material.

Germline trimming cut 4 bases from V and 2 bases from J; bases unmatched to any gene: 8. The CDR3 is 16 residues long. Per the germline V gene, CDR1 is SGHNT and CDR2 is YYREEE (reference sequence). How the authors handled the data: Estimation of nucleated cell counts relied on the amplification of reference gene primers. Generated by immunoSEQ multiplex PCR, the TCRdb table keeps only in-frame clones and is missing some. For V, J and clone size, that table is used; D and trimming come from the DNA. The table records roughly 260,000 clones, about 89% of them present only once. Sequencing was done on a sample of peripheral blood. The receptor was isolated from a woman in her fifties or sixties with acute or convalescent COVID-19. J is TRBJ2-3 and V is TRBV5-4; 9 bases map to TRBD2. The CDR3 here is CASSRRSSGNTDTQYF. In nucleotides, the CDR3 is TGTGCCAGCAGCAGGAGGTCTAGCGGGAACACAGATACGCAGTATTTT.